This T cell receptor (beta chain) was identified in a study of T cells after yellow fever vaccination. General study results and limits: Weaker, the secondary response peaked sooner, at day 5 versus 15.

Per the germline V gene, CDR1 is LGHNA and CDR2 is YSLEER. This CDR3 contains 17 residues. V lost 0 bases and J 6 bases, leaving 21 bases between the germline ends. About this clonotype itself: What it binds is unknown.

One entry per CDR3 protein results from TCRdb running MiXCR on the 5' RACE reads. The sample has 200,000 to 250,000 distinct CDR3 sequences; 6.9% are singletons. The genes are TRBV4-3 and TRBJ2-7; D unclear. The TCR originated in a man aged 25-45 years who received the YFV17D yellow fever vaccine. Sample: CD4+ T cells sorted from PBMCs, taken 15 days after the yellow fever booster vaccination. This CDR3 is CASSQDKLQANSGEQYF. CDR3 coding DNA: TGCGCCAGCAGCCAAGATAAATTGCAGGCCAATTCCGGCGAGCAGTACTTC.